The present TCR beta chain was sequenced within a study of shared T cell receptors in the human thymus. V lost 4 bases and J lost 0, with 16 bases in between. Germline V CDR1 and CDR2: SQVTM, ANQGSEA. CDR3 size: 15 residues. Assay used: immunoSEQ multiplex PCR; TCRdb lists only in-frame clones, some missing. The sample carries some 640,000 clones, around 87% recorded once. The sample was also linked to a second study, of human thymus T cells.

The rearrangement links TRBV29-1 to TRBJ2-7, with D maybe TRBD1 (5 bases). The source material was thymocytes. This clonotype was obtained from a boy in the first two years of life with a congenital heart defect. The CDR3 loop reads CSVVWGSENSYEQYF. The CDR3 nucleotides read TGCAGCGTTGTCTGGGGCAGTGAAAACTCCTACGAGCAGTACTTC.